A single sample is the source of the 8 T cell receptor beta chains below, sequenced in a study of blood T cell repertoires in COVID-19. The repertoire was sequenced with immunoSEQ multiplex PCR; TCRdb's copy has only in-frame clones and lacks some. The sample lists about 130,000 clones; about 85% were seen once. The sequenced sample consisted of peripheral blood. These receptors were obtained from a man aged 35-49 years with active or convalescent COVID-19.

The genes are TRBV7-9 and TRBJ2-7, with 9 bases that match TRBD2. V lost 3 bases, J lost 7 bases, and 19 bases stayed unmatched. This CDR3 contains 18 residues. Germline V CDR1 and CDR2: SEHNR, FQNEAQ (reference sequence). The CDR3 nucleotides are TGTGCCAGCAGCTTGGTCCGAGCGGGGGGCGGAAAATCGAAAGAGCAGTACTTC. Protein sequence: CASSLVRAGGGKSKEQYF.

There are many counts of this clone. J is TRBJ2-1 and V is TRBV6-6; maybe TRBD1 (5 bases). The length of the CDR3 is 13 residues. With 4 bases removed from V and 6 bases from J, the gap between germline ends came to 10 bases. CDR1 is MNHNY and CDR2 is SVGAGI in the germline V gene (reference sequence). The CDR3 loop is CASSLAGPNEQFF. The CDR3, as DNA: TGTGCCAGCAGTTTAGCAGGGCCCAATGAGCAGTTCTTC.

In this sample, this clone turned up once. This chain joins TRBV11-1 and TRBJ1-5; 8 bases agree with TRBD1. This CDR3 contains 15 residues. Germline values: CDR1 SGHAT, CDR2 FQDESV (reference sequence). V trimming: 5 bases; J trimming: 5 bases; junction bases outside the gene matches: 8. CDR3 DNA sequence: TGTGCCAGCAGCCAATACAGGGGGTTCGATCAGCCCCAGCATTTT. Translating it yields CASSQYRGFDQPQHF. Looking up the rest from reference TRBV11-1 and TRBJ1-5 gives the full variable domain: EAEVAQSPRYKITEKSQAVAFWCDPISGHATLYWYRQILGQGPELLVQFQDESVVDDSQLPKDRFSAERLKGVDSTLKIQPAELGDSAMYLCASSQYRGFDQPQHFGDGTRLSIL.

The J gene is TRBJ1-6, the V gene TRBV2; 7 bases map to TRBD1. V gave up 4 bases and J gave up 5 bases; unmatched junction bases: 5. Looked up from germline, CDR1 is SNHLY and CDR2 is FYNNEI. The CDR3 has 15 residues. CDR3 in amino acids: CASSGGDRNNSPLHF. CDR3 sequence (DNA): TGTGCCAGCAGTGGGGGGGACAGAAATAATTCACCCCTCCACTTT. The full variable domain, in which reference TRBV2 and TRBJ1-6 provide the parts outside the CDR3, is EPEVTQTPSHQVTQMGQEVILRCVPISNHLYFYWYRQILGQKVEFLVSFYNNEISEKSEIFDDQFSVERPDGSNFTLKIRSTKLEDSAMYFCASSGGDRNNSPLHFGNGTRLTVT.

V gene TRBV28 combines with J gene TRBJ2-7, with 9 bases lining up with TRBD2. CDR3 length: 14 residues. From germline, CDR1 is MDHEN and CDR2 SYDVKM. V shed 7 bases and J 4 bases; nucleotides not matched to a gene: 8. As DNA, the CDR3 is TGTGCCAGCATCAGGCTAGCGGGGACGTACGAGCAGTACTTC. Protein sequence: CASIRLAGTYEQYF.

The CDR3 reads CASSSAVYEQYF. DNA of the CDR3: TGTGCCAGCAGTTCTGCAGTTTACGAGCAGTACTTC. V gene TRBV6-5 combines with J gene TRBJ2-7; D not resolved. CDR3 length equals 12 residues. V was clipped by 4 bases and J by 4 bases, with 8 bases between them. Germline V gene sequence: CDR1 MNHEY, CDR2 SVGAGI.

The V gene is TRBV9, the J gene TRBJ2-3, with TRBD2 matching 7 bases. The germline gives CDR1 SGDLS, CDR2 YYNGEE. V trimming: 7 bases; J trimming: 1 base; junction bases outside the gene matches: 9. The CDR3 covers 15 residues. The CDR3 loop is CASASSGGRTDTQYF. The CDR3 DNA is TGTGCCAGCGCTTCCTCGGGAGGCCGCACAGATACGCAGTATTTT.

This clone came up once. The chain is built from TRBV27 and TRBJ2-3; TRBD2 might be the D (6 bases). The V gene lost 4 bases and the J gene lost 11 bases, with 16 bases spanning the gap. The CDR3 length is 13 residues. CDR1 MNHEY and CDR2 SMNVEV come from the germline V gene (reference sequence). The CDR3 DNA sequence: TGTGCCAGCAGTTATGTGGAGGGGTCTTGGCAGTATTTT. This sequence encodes CASSYVEGSWQYF.